This T cell receptor (beta chain) appears in the sequencing data of a study of cytomegalovirus exposure and HLA in healthy donors. Study-wide results and limits: There were reportedly fewer N-insertions in an Asian-associated ancestry cluster than the roughly 680-donor mean, in a later analysis. Across HLA loci, a later analysis found differing TCR association rates, with DRB1 most and HLA-C fewest.

The CDR3 sequence is 14 residues long. V dropped 7 bases and J dropped 3; count of bases not matched to a gene: 1. Germline CDR1 and CDR2: MNHEY and SMNVEV (reference sequence). The PCR employed 60 Vbeta primers together with 13 Jbeta primers. Sequencing was performed with immunoSEQ multiplex PCR; in TCRdb, only in-frame clones are kept and a portion is missing. Counted here are about 130,000 clones, around 83% occurring once; the ten biggest clones make up about 1.2%. All donors participated as healthy donors of bone marrow. For this clone: Its antigen is undetermined.

This chain links TRBV27 with TRBJ1-6, with TRBD1 identical over 9 bases. Sample: PBMCs. The sequence was obtained from a girl aged 2-10 years in good health and CMV-seronegative. The CDR3 nucleotides read TGTGCCAGCATGGACAGGGGCTATAATTCACCCCTCCACTTT. It translates to CASMDRGYNSPLHF.